This T cell receptor (beta chain) is drawn from a study of blood T cell repertoires in COVID-19. Study-wide background: From the United States, Italy and Spain came samples of acute and convalescent COVID-19. Nucleic acid was either cDNA or gDNA, and it came from T cells, B-cell-depleted T cells, or PBMCs.

V was pared by 1 base and J by 0 bases, with 5 bases of the junction left unmatched. There are 16 residues in the CDR3. CDR1 is SGHTA and CDR2 is FQGNSA in the germline V gene. As handled by the study authors: Cell counts per sample came from amplifying reference gene primers. The method was immunoSEQ multiplex PCR; TCRdb's version includes in-frame clones alone and lacks a portion of them. V and J calls and clone size are given by that table; D and trimming were obtained from the DNA. The sample carries 250,000 to 300,000 clones, approximately 90% recorded once. This chain joins TRBV7-2 and TRBJ2-5; 7 bases map to TRBD1. Sequences were obtained from peripheral blood. The sequence derives from a woman aged 55-70 years with acute or convalescent COVID-19. CDR3 sequence: CASSLGDRANQETQYF. The CDR3 region has the DNA TGTGCCAGCAGCTTAGGGGACAGAGCTAACCAAGAGACCCAGTACTTC.